The 9 T cell receptor beta chains listed next were all sequenced from one sample in a study of cytomegalovirus exposure and HLA in healthy donors. 60 Vbeta and 13 Jbeta primers were used in PCR. Here immunoSEQ multiplex PCR was the method, and the copy in TCRdb shows in-frame clones only, minus some. The repertoire holds roughly 4,500 clones, with more than 65% as singletons. Sample: PBMCs. These receptor sequences come from a woman aged 40 to 50 in good health and CMV-seropositive.

This chain uses TRBV7-2 with TRBJ2-5; a weak D match, TRBD2 (5 bases). Trimming cost V 0 bases and J 5 bases, with 13 bases left between them. The germline gives CDR1 SGHTA, CDR2 FQGNSA. The CDR3 has 15 residues. The CDR3 spells CASSLALARLETQYF. The CDR3 nucleotides read TGTGCCAGCAGCTTAGCCCTAGCTCGTTTGGAGACCCAGTACTTC.

The V gene is TRBV30, the J gene TRBJ2-2, with TRBD2 as a possible D gene (6 bases). Deletions cut 3 bases from V and 2 bases from J, with 7 bases between. The CDR3 is 13 amino acids. From germline, CDR1 is GTSNPN and CDR2 SVGIG (reference sequence). CDR3 sequence: CAWRAGNTGELFF. The CDR3 DNA reads TGTGCCTGGAGGGCGGGAAACACCGGGGAGCTGTTTTTT.

This clone has just a few counts. The chain is built from TRBV5-1 and TRBJ2-5, with TRBD1 identical over 10 bases. After removal of 1 base from V and 3 bases from J, the junction contained 3 bases not matched to a gene. Germline V gene data show CDR1 as SGHRS and CDR2 as YFSETQ. The length of the CDR3 is 15 residues. CDR3 DNA: TGCGCCAGCAGCTTGACGGGACAGGGGAAAGAGACCCAGTACTTC. Translated: CASSLTGQGKETQYF.

This sequence joins TRBV6-5 and TRBJ2-1; D is possibly TRBD1 (5 bases). Trimming shortened V by 2 bases and J by 6 bases, and 11 bases separated the two germline ends. There are 14 residues in the CDR3. The germline CDR1 and CDR2 sequences are MNHEY and SVGAGI. The CDR3 DNA reads TGTGCCAGCAGTTACGGGCAGGGAACCAATGAGCAGTTCTTC. This codes for CASSYGQGTNEQFF.

The J gene is TRBJ2-7, the V gene TRBV5-1; 9 nucleotides match TRBD2. The V gene end was trimmed by 4 bases and the J gene end by 5 bases; junction bases not matched to a gene: 7. The CDR3 contains 14 residues. Per the germline V gene, CDR1 is SGHRS and CDR2 is YFSETQ. CDR3 coding DNA: TGCGCCAGCAGCCGTAGCGGGAGCTTGGACGAGCAGTACTTC. Amino acids: CASSRSGSLDEQYF. Using reference TRBV5-1 and TRBJ2-7 for the parts outside the CDR3, the full variable domain is KAGVTQTPRYLIKTRGQQVTLSCSPISGHRSVSWYQQTPGQGLQFLFEYFSETQRNKGNFPGRFSGRQFSNSRSEMNVSTLELGDSALYLCASSRSGSLDEQYFGPGTRLTVT.

The V call is TRBV5-1, the J call TRBJ1-2, with 7 bases matching TRBD1. This CDR3 region has 13 residues. V was clipped by 1 base and J by 7 bases; unmatched bases: 4. From germline, CDR1 is SGHRS and CDR2 YFSETQ. CDR3 in amino acids: CASSLNRGGGYTF. The CDR3 region has the DNA TGCGCCAGCAGCTTGAACAGGGGAGGTGGCTACACCTTC.

The V call is TRBV30, the J call TRBJ1-2, with D possibly TRBD1 on 5 matching bases. The CDR3 totals 11 residues. Germline V gives CDR1 GTSNPN, CDR2 SVGIG (reference sequence). V lost 3 bases and J lost 8, with 10 bases in between. The CDR3: CAWSWGGGYTF. The DNA of the CDR3 is TGTGCCTGGAGCTGGGGCGGAGGCTACACCTTC.

The V call is TRBV28, the J call TRBJ1-5, with TRBD1 matching 7 bases. V shed 5 bases and J 7 bases; nucleotides not matched to a gene: 11. The CDR3 contains 15 residues. Germline V gene lookup returns CDR1 MDHEN and CDR2 SYDVKM. The CDR3 nucleotides are TGTGCCAGCAGTCCTAACGACAGGGCACGACAGCCCCAGCATTTT. Translating it yields CASSPNDRARQPQHF.

The CDR3 nucleotides read TGTGCCAGCAGTTTGCGGGAGGGCCTCACAGATACGCAGTATTTT. Its translation: CASSLREGLTDTQYF. V usage is TRBV27 and J usage is TRBJ2-3; 9 bases line up with TRBD2. In germline, CDR1 is MNHEY, CDR2 SMNVEV (reference sequence). The CDR3 spans 15 residues. With V trimmed by 3 bases and J by 2 bases, 3 bases remained unmatched.